One sample yielded the 3 T cell receptor beta chains listed below, sequenced in a study of OX40 agonist ivuxolimab in advanced cancers. Using immunoSEQ multiplex PCR, the repertoire was profiled, and TCRdb retains in-frame clones only, with some absent. The repertoire has around 61,000 clones, about 92% of them found once; the top ten carry approximately 20%. Specimen: CD4+ or CD8+ T cells sorted from blood, collected in a trial of the OX40 agonist ivuxolimab. The receptors were sampled from an adult with an advanced solid tumor such as melanoma, head and neck, liver or kidney cancer.

The chain recombines TRBV6-5 with TRBJ1-6; tentative D call: TRBD1 (5 bases). The germline gives CDR1 MNHEY, CDR2 SVGAGI. The V and J ends lost 8 bases and 7 bases respectively, with 12 bases between them. The CDR3 has 13 amino acids. CDR3 residues: CASGDYKNSPLHF. CDR3 coding DNA: TGTGCCAGCGGGGACTATAAAAATTCACCCCTCCACTTT.

The chain combines TRBV7-8 with TRBJ1-1; the match to TRBD1 covers 9 bases. CDR1 SGHVS and CDR2 FQNEAQ come from the germline V gene. CDR3 length: 15 amino acids. Trimming at V came to 4 bases and at J to 4 bases, leaving 7 bases not matched to a gene. The CDR3 region is CASSSWTGEGTEAFF. The DNA for the CDR3 is TGTGCCAGCAGCTCATGGACAGGGGAGGGCACTGAAGCTTTCTTT.

The V gene is TRBV29-1, the J gene TRBJ1-2, with TRBD1 matching over 11 bases. Germline loops: CDR1 SQVTM, CDR2 ANQGSEA. The CDR3 has 13 residues. Losses at the gene ends were 6 bases for V and 5 bases for J; bases not matched to a gene: 5. CDR3 protein: CSVRTGGGYGYTF. The CDR3 DNA sequence: TGCAGCGTCCGGACAGGGGGCGGTTATGGCTACACCTTC.